A selection of T cell receptor beta chains follows, all from one sample in a study of T cell responses to AZD1222 COVID-19 vaccine. Some clones are missing from TCRdb's copy, which holds only in-frame ones; the method was immunoSEQ multiplex PCR. Among about 120,000 clones, 75% to 95% were seen once, and the ten largest hold 4% to 5%. The material sequenced was peripheral blood, taken 28 days after the second dose of the MenACWY control vaccine. Receptor source: an adult who received the MenACWY meningococcal vaccine as a control. Both conserved end residues are part of each CDR3. The D gene is left open where the match is weak. Expanded clones are given a class, and other clones once, few, many or no size at all.

D gene: NA
J gene: TRBJ2-7
V gene: TRBV4-1
clone size: NA
CDR3 protein: CASSQEWVKTYEQYF
CDR3 DNA: TGCGCCAGCAGCCAAGAATGGGTAAAGACCTACGAGCAGTACTTC

D gene: NA
J gene: TRBJ2-7
V gene: TRBV29-1
clone size: once
CDR3 protein: CSVRTELPGEQYF
CDR3 DNA: TGCAGCGTCAGGACAGAACTACCCGGGGAGCAGTACTTC

D gene: NA
J gene: TRBJ1-2
V gene: TRBV25-1
clone size: few
CDR3 protein: CASSFAENYGYTF
CDR3 DNA: TGTGCCAGCAGTTTTGCAGAGAACTATGGCTACACCTTC

D gene: NA
J gene: TRBJ2-2
V gene: TRBV6-5
clone size: NA
CDR3 protein: CASVHGGLNTGELFF
CDR3 DNA: TGTGCCAGCGTCCATGGGGGGCTTAACACCGGGGAGCTGTTTTTT

D gene: TRBD2
J gene: TRBJ2-1
V gene: TRBV11-2
clone size: NA
CDR3 protein: CASTTGLPHNEQFF
CDR3 DNA: TGTGCCAGCACCACGGGACTACCCCACAATGAGCAGTTCTTC

D gene: NA
J gene: TRBJ1-6
V gene: TRBV11-2
clone size: NA
CDR3 protein: CASSFLGGYSPLHF
CDR3 DNA: TGTGCCAGCAGCTTTTTAGGCGGTTATTCACCCCTCCACTTT

D gene: TRBD2
J gene: TRBJ2-2
V gene: TRBV27
clone size: NA
CDR3 protein: CASSSDRGRARRGKAGELFF
CDR3 DNA: TGTGCCAGCAGTTCAGATAGAGGGAGGGCTAGGAGGGGTAAGGCCGGGGAGCTGTTTTTT

D gene: NA
J gene: TRBJ1-5
V gene: TRBV18
clone size: NA
CDR3 protein: CASSTGLDSNQPQHF
CDR3 DNA: TGTGCCAGCTCAACGGGACTGGATAGCAATCAGCCCCAGCATTTT

D gene: TRBD2
J gene: TRBJ2-7
V gene: TRBV28
clone size: NA
CDR3 protein: CASSSRGGDEQYF
CDR3 DNA: TGTGCCAGCAGTTCCCGGGGGGGGGATGAGCAGTACTTC

D gene: NA
J gene: TRBJ1-5
V gene: TRBV11-2
clone size: NA
CDR3 protein: CASSLDPGQPQHF
CDR3 DNA: TGTGCCAGCAGCTTAGACCCAGGCCAGCCCCAGCATTTT

D gene: NA
J gene: TRBJ1-2
V gene: TRBV5-1
clone size: NA
CDR3 protein: CASSLAGSGGYTF
CDR3 DNA: TGCGCCAGCAGCTTGGCGGGGTCAGGCGGCTACACCTTC

D gene: TRBD1
J gene: TRBJ1-1
V gene: TRBV28
clone size: NA
CDR3 protein: CASIPDRGITEAFF
CDR3 DNA: TGTGCCAGCATCCCCGACAGGGGTATCACTGAAGCTTTCTTT

D gene: NA
J gene: TRBJ2-3
V gene: TRBV7-2
clone size: few
CDR3 protein: CASSFGQSSTDTQYF
CDR3 DNA: TGTGCCAGCAGCTTTGGACAGTCTAGCACAGATACGCAGTATTTT

D gene: NA
J gene: TRBJ1-5
V gene: TRBV28
clone size: few
CDR3 protein: CASRAESSNQPQHF
CDR3 DNA: TGTGCCAGCAGGGCTGAGAGTAGCAATCAGCCCCAGCATTTT

D gene: NA
J gene: TRBJ2-1
V gene: TRBV11-2
clone size: few
CDR3 protein: CASSLNEQFF
CDR3 DNA: TGTGCCAGCAGCCTGAATGAGCAGTTCTTC

D gene: TRBD2
J gene: TRBJ2-3
V gene: TRBV9
clone size: NA
CDR3 protein: CASSVLAGLADTQYF
CDR3 DNA: TGTGCCAGCAGCGTCTTAGCGGGACTGGCAGATACGCAGTATTTT

D gene: TRBD1
J gene: TRBJ2-7
V gene: TRBV7-8
clone size: once
CDR3 protein: CASSSRQGAYEQYF
CDR3 DNA: TGTGCCAGCAGCAGCAGACAGGGGGCCTACGAGCAGTACTTC

D gene: TRBD1
J gene: TRBJ1-4
V gene: TRBV25-1
clone size: NA
CDR3 protein: CASSDPRGQEKLFF
CDR3 DNA: TGTGCCAGCAGTGACCCAAGGGGGCAGGAAAAACTGTTTTTT

D gene: NA
J gene: TRBJ2-7
V gene: TRBV7-9
clone size: NA
CDR3 protein: CASSSITESHEQYF
CDR3 DNA: TGTGCCAGCAGTTCTATCACGGAGTCCCACGAGCAGTACTTC

D gene: NA
J gene: TRBJ1-2
V gene: TRBV7-9
clone size: NA
CDR3 protein: CASSAARAHREYGYTF
CDR3 DNA: TGTGCCAGCAGCGCCGCCAGGGCACATCGGGAATATGGCTACACCTTC

D gene: TRBD1
J gene: TRBJ1-5
V gene: TRBV5-1
clone size: NA
CDR3 protein: CASSMTGGFDQPQHF
CDR3 DNA: TGCGCCAGCAGCATGACAGGGGGCTTCGATCAGCCCCAGCATTTT

D gene: TRBD2
J gene: TRBJ2-1
V gene: TRBV3-1/TRBV3-2
clone size: NA
CDR3 protein: CASSPREGFHNEQFF
CDR3 DNA: TGTGCCAGCAGCCCGAGGGAGGGTTTCCACAATGAGCAGTTCTTC

D gene: TRBD1
J gene: TRBJ1-2
V gene: TRBV6-2/TRBV6-3
clone size: NA
CDR3 protein: CASSARTGEAYYGYTF
CDR3 DNA: TGTGCCAGCAGTGCCAGGACAGGGGAGGCCTACTATGGCTACACCTTC

D gene: NA
J gene: TRBJ2-1
V gene: TRBV15
clone size: few
CDR3 protein: CATSRTRGDVNEQFF
CDR3 DNA: TGTGCCACCAGCAGAACGCGGGGTGACGTAAATGAGCAGTTCTTC

D gene: NA
J gene: TRBJ1-6
V gene: TRBV19
clone size: NA
CDR3 protein: CASSIENRRGAISPLHF
CDR3 DNA: TGTGCCAGTAGTATAGAAAACCGTCGGGGGGCAATTTCACCCCTCCACTTT

D gene: TRBD1
J gene: TRBJ2-1
V gene: TRBV7-9
clone size: NA
CDR3 protein: CASSFRDRVLEQFF
CDR3 DNA: TGTGCCAGCAGCTTCAGGGACAGGGTCCTTGAGCAGTTCTTC

D gene: NA
J gene: TRBJ1-2
V gene: TRBV5-1
clone size: NA
CDR3 protein: CASSYQENYGYTF
CDR3 DNA: TGCGCCAGCAGTTATCAGGAAAACTATGGCTACACCTTC

D gene: NA
J gene: TRBJ2-3
V gene: TRBV29-1
clone size: NA
CDR3 protein: CSVDGPGSTQYF
CDR3 DNA: TGCAGCGTTGATGGTCCGGGTTCTACGCAGTATTTT

D gene: TRBD1
J gene: TRBJ2-2
V gene: TRBV7-6
clone size: once
CDR3 protein: CASSPTGGINTGELFF
CDR3 DNA: TGTGCCAGCAGCCCCACAGGGGGCATCAACACCGGGGAGCTGTTTTTT

D gene: NA
J gene: TRBJ2-3
V gene: TRBV5-1
clone size: NA
CDR3 protein: CASSLAGVGTDTQYF
CDR3 DNA: TGCGCCAGCAGCTTGGCAGGGGTGGGGACAGATACGCAGTATTTT

D gene: NA
J gene: TRBJ1-5
V gene: TRBV5-6
clone size: NA
CDR3 protein: CASSLQNSNQPQHF
CDR3 DNA: TGTGCCAGCAGCTTACAGAATAGCAATCAGCCCCAGCATTTT

D gene: TRBD1
J gene: TRBJ2-5
V gene: TRBV14
clone size: NA
CDR3 protein: CASSQPTGTGETQYF
CDR3 DNA: TGTGCCAGCAGCCAACCGACAGGGACCGGAGAGACCCAGTACTTC

D gene: TRBD2
J gene: TRBJ2-1
V gene: TRBV6-2/TRBV6-3
clone size: NA
CDR3 protein: CASSSRTSGANYNEQFF
CDR3 DNA: TGTGCCAGCAGTTCCCGGACTAGCGGGGCCAATTACAATGAGCAGTTCTTC

D gene: NA
J gene: TRBJ2-2
V gene: TRBV19
clone size: NA
CDR3 protein: CASSIGQVSDGELFF
CDR3 DNA: TGTGCCAGTAGTATAGGTCAGGTCTCGGACGGGGAGCTGTTTTTT

D gene: NA
J gene: TRBJ1-1
V gene: TRBV7-9
clone size: once
CDR3 protein: CASSPRGLGADTEAFF
CDR3 DNA: TGTGCCAGCAGCCCCCGGGGACTGGGGGCCGACACTGAAGCTTTCTTT

D gene: NA
J gene: TRBJ2-5
V gene: TRBV11-2
clone size: NA
CDR3 protein: CASSLGPGRQETQYF
CDR3 DNA: TGTGCCAGCAGCTTGGGGCCCGGGCGGCAAGAGACCCAGTACTTC

D gene: NA
J gene: TRBJ2-1
V gene: TRBV11-2
clone size: NA
CDR3 protein: CASSFQGSNYNEQFF
CDR3 DNA: TGTGCCAGCAGCTTCCAGGGGAGTAACTACAATGAGCAGTTCTTC

D gene: NA
J gene: TRBJ2-1
V gene: TRBV5-1
clone size: NA
CDR3 protein: CASSLSTGNEQFF
CDR3 DNA: TGCGCCAGCAGCTTGTCGACGGGCAATGAGCAGTTCTTC

D gene: TRBD2
J gene: TRBJ2-7
V gene: TRBV14
clone size: NA
CDR3 protein: CASSRTSAYEQYF
CDR3 DNA: TGTGCCAGCAGCCGGACTAGCGCCTACGAGCAGTACTTC

D gene: NA
J gene: TRBJ1-1
V gene: TRBV20-1
clone size: NA
CDR3 protein: CSARDDTEAFF
CDR3 DNA: TGCAGTGCTAGAGATGACACTGAAGCTTTCTTT

D gene: NA
J gene: TRBJ2-2
V gene: TRBV9
clone size: NA
CDR3 protein: CASSVPNTGELFF
CDR3 DNA: TGTGCCAGCAGCGTACCCAACACCGGGGAGCTGTTTTTT

D gene: TRBD2
J gene: TRBJ2-1
V gene: TRBV7-9
clone size: NA
CDR3 protein: CASTPGTSDEQFF
CDR3 DNA: TGTGCCAGCACCCCCGGGACTAGCGATGAGCAGTTCTTC

D gene: TRBD2
J gene: TRBJ2-7
V gene: TRBV7-2
clone size: NA
CDR3 protein: CASSARTSGTYEQYF
CDR3 DNA: TGTGCCAGCAGCGCCCGGACTAGCGGGACCTACGAGCAGTACTTC

D gene: NA
J gene: TRBJ2-2
V gene: TRBV7-9
clone size: once
CDR3 protein: CASSLDGMVRELFF
CDR3 DNA: TGTGCCAGCAGCTTAGACGGGATGGTCAGGGAGCTGTTTTTT

D gene: TRBD1
J gene: TRBJ2-7
V gene: TRBV11-2
clone size: NA
CDR3 protein: CASSLGLGTAMGGEQYF
CDR3 DNA: TGTGCCAGCAGCTTAGGTCTAGGGACAGCGATGGGCGGCGAGCAGTACTTC

D gene: TRBD1
J gene: TRBJ1-2
V gene: TRBV28
clone size: NA
CDR3 protein: CASRPAGTGGNYGYTF
CDR3 DNA: TGTGCCAGCAGACCAGCCGGGACAGGGGGAAACTATGGCTACACCTTC

D gene: TRBD2
J gene: TRBJ2-7
V gene: TRBV10-3
clone size: once
CDR3 protein: CAISESPTSQGYEQYF
CDR3 DNA: TGTGCCATCAGTGAGTCGCCGACTAGCCAGGGCTACGAGCAGTACTTC

D gene: NA
J gene: TRBJ2-1
V gene: TRBV11-2
clone size: NA
CDR3 protein: CASSWGVSGNEQFF
CDR3 DNA: TGTGCCAGCAGCTGGGGGGTCTCAGGCAATGAGCAGTTCTTC

D gene: NA
J gene: TRBJ2-4
V gene: TRBV9
clone size: NA
CDR3 protein: CASSVDWGAAKNIQYF
CDR3 DNA: TGTGCCAGCAGCGTAGATTGGGGGGCTGCCAAAAACATTCAGTACTTC

D gene: NA
J gene: TRBJ1-6
V gene: TRBV5-4
clone size: NA
CDR3 protein: CASSLLLGSSYNSPLHF
CDR3 DNA: TGTGCCAGCAGCCTCTTGCTGGGGAGCTCCTATAATTCACCCCTCCACTTT

D gene: TRBD1
J gene: TRBJ1-1
V gene: TRBV29-1
clone size: NA
CDR3 protein: CSVEGWVGTVTEAFF
CDR3 DNA: TGCAGCGTTGAAGGTTGGGTCGGGACAGTCACTGAAGCTTTCTTT

D gene: TRBD2
J gene: TRBJ2-1
V gene: TRBV7-2
clone size: NA
CDR3 protein: CASSIISGSSYNEQFF
CDR3 DNA: TGTGCCAGCAGCATAATTAGCGGGAGCTCCTACAATGAGCAGTTCTTC

D gene: TRBD2
J gene: TRBJ2-7
V gene: TRBV4-1
clone size: few
CDR3 protein: CASSQEAGKLAEQYF
CDR3 DNA: TGCGCCAGCAGCCAAGAAGCGGGGAAGCTCGCCGAGCAGTACTTC

D gene: TRBD1
J gene: TRBJ1-3
V gene: TRBV9
clone size: NA
CDR3 protein: CASSEGQGASGNTIYF
CDR3 DNA: TGTGCCAGCAGCGAGGGACAGGGGGCTTCTGGAAACACCATATATTTT